This T cell receptor beta chain comes out of a study of blood T cell repertoires in COVID-19. Study summary: The United States, Italy and Spain provided the acute and convalescent COVID-19 samples.

In germline, CDR1 is SGHDT, CDR2 YYEEEE. V was trimmed by 0 bases and J by 4 bases, leaving 11 bases between them. This CDR3 is 16 amino acids long. Data came from immunoSEQ multiplex PCR; TCRdb stores just in-frame clones and leaves some out. The sample includes 200,000 to 250,000 clones, around 85% seen only once; the top ten take around a sixth. Participant-given clinical history determined each cohort assignment. What the recovered Cohort 3 donors had was two negative PCRs, clearance, or symptom resolution. This chain links TRBV5-6 with TRBJ1-6; D unclear. Input material: PBMCs or T cells enriched from blood (not recorded which). The clonotype was recovered from a man aged 35 to 55 who had recovered from COVID-19. The CDR3 nucleotides are TGTGCCAGCAGCTTGGTTGGCGACTCTTATAATTCACCCCTCCACTTT. It is translated as CASSLVGDSYNSPLHF.